The subject of this entry is one T cell receptor beta chain. Antigen: not known. At one end the junction does not follow the germline gene, possibly because of a read error. Three rounds of nested PCR, following a modified ARM-PCR protocol, produced the TCRbeta library. TCRdb independently ran MiXCR on the multiplex PCR reads; one entry per CDR3 protein. The sample has tens of thousands of distinct CDR3 sequences, around 86% seen once; the top ten hold 13%. The data were taken from a study of tumor and adjacent non-tumor tissue in lung cancer. Looking at the study overall: Patients were aged about 30 to 80, 10 men and roughly 5 women, stage I to III. Approximately 4 million productive TCRbeta reads were obtained per sample on average.

Germline loops: CDR1 DFQATT, CDR2 SNEGSKA (reference sequence). There are 12 residues in the CDR3. Broader study findings: In normal lung, the top 100 clones were significantly more dominant than in tumor.

This sample's RNA came from whole unsorted tissue. Donors were chemotherapy-naive, newly diagnosed lung cancer surgical patients in China, August–late 2014. Sequenced material: lung tumor tissue. The gene calls are TRBV20-1 and TRBJ2-7, with D possibly TRBD2 on 5 matching bases. The TCR comes from a woman aged 50 to 60 with non-small cell lung cancer. DNA of the CDR3: TGCAGTGCTATACCTAGCTCCTACGAGCACTACTTC. This codes for CSAIPSSYEHYF.